These 6 T cell receptor beta chains came from one sample sequenced in a study of T cell repertoires in cytomegalovirus infection. These receptors are not linked to any known antigen. In TCRdb, the reads were re-called with MiXCR into one record per CDR3 protein. Among approximately 1,000,000 distinct CDR3 sequences listed, roughly 30% were seen once. Sequenced material: cultured CD8+ T cells from PBMCs, taken from culture after CMV antigen stimulation. The receptors here all came from a human donor in good health (CMV status not recorded). Some clones in this sample may be carry-over from other donors' samples.

This clonotype is a singleton in its sample. The chain links TRBV20-1 to TRBJ2-7, with D possibly TRBD1 on 5 matching bases. The CDR3 is made up of 13 amino acids. From germline, CDR1 is DFQATT and CDR2 SNEGSKA (reference sequence). The V end was cut by 0 bases, the J end by 5 bases, with 11 bases between. CDR3 sequence (DNA): TGCAGTGCTAGAGATAGAGGACAAAACGAGCAGTACTTC. Translating it yields CSARDRGQNEQYF.

J is TRBJ1-4 and V is TRBV18; D is perhaps TRBD1 (5 bases). There are 14 residues in the CDR3. Germline assignment: CDR1 KGHSH and CDR2 LQKENI. V was cut by 0 bases and J by 9 bases, with 11 bases left in between. CDR3 protein: CASSPPSEGQKLFF. The CDR3 DNA reads as TGTGCCAGCTCACCACCGTCTGAGGGGCAAAAACTGTTTTTT.

This clonotype was observed a handful of times. The rearrangement links TRBV6-2 or TRBV6-3 to TRBJ1-5; no clear D gene. V lost 2 bases, J lost 7 bases, and 18 bases lay in between. Germline V gene data show CDR1 as MNHEY and CDR2 as SVGEGT. The CDR3 has 16 residues. CDR3 sequence: CASSYDFTPGGQPQHF. Written as DNA, the CDR3 is TGTGCCAGCAGTTACGACTTCACACCCGGCGGGCAGCCCCAGCATTTT.

The gene calls are TRBV19 and TRBJ2-1; 9 bases agree with TRBD1. The CDR3 is made up of 18 amino acids. V gave up 1 base and J gave up 5 bases; unmatched junction bases: 12. In germline, CDR1 is LNHDA, CDR2 SQIVND (reference sequence). The CDR3 DNA sequence: TGTGCCAGTAGTATAGTCCCCCCGACAGGGGGGACGGACAATGAGCAGTTCTTC. Its translation is CASSIVPPTGGTDNEQFF.

This chain connects TRBV7-4 to TRBJ2-7; the match to TRBD1 covers 9 bases. With V trimmed by 5 bases and J by 4 bases, 9 bases remained unmatched. The CDR3 loop spans 15 amino acids. The germline V gene has CDR1 SGHVT and CDR2 SQSDAQ. CDR3 in amino acids: CASSGGTGRWYEQYF. As DNA, the CDR3 is TGTGCCAGCAGCGGAGGGACAGGGAGGTGGTACGAGCAGTACTTC.

This clonotype occurred a few times. The chain joins TRBV29-1 to TRBJ1-4; 7 bases align to TRBD1. Losses at the gene ends were 7 bases for V and 7 bases for J; bases not matched to a gene: 9. CDR1 is SQVTM, CDR2 ANQGSEA, per germline. CDR3 length equals 13 residues. The CDR3 DNA is TGCAGCGCACGGACAGGCGGGGGTGAAAAACTGTTTTTT. Protein sequence: CSARTGGGEKLFF. The full variable domain, in which reference TRBV29-1 and TRBJ1-4 provide the parts outside the CDR3, is SAVISQKPSRDICQRGTSLTIQCQVDSQVTMMFWYRQQPGQSLTLIATANQGSEATYESGFVIDKFPISRPNLTFSTLTVSNMSPEDSSIYLCSARTGGGEKLFFGSGTQLSVL.